These 14 T cell receptor beta chains were sequenced from one sample in a study of PD-1 blockade in classical Hodgkin lymphoma. This table comes from immunoSEQ multiplex PCR, and its TCRdb copy is limited to in-frame clones, with some not included. The table records around 19,000 clones, around 86% of them present only once. Every patient was affected by relapse after autologous stem cell transplantation, while exposure to brentuximab vedotin was not uniform. The sample here was peripheral blood mononuclear cells (PBMCs), taken before the second cycle of nivolumab. Receptors originate from a human donor with classical Hodgkin lymphoma.

The CDR3 sequence: CASSSSGSSYNEQFF. The CDR3 coding sequence is TGTGCCAGCAGCTCCAGCGGTAGCTCCTACAATGAGCAGTTCTTC. The chain has TRBV9 and TRBJ2-1; D is perhaps TRBD2 (5 bases). Germline V lookup: CDR1 SGDLS, CDR2 YYNGEE. The CDR3 has 15 residues. The germline V and J ends were trimmed by 4 bases and 0 bases, with 11 bases remaining between them.

This clone was observed a handful of times. The gene calls are TRBV7-8 and TRBJ2-3; D is unresolved. The germline CDR1 and CDR2 sequences are SGHVS and FQNEAQ. Trimming removed 1 base from V and 2 bases from J, with 7 bases in between. The CDR3 runs to 14 residues. The CDR3 nucleotides read TGTGCCAGCAGCTTAGACGGGCCCACAGATACGCAGTATTTT. As protein: CASSLDGPTDTQYF.

The chain joins TRBV10-3 to TRBJ1-3; TRBD1 is a possible D gene (6 bases). Looked up from germline, CDR1 is ENHRY and CDR2 is SYGVKD. This CDR3 has 13 residues. Trimming shortened V by 6 bases and J by 7 bases, and 13 bases separated the two germline ends. In nucleotides, the CDR3 is TGTGCCATCAGGGAAGGGGGAGGCAACACCATATATTTT. As protein: CAIREGGGNTIYF.

V gene TRBV6-6 combines with J gene TRBJ1-2, with 7 bases identical to TRBD1. Germline V gene sequence: CDR1 MNHNY, CDR2 SVGAGI (reference sequence). The CDR3 spans 13 residues. The J segment lost 5 bases and the V segment lost 8 bases, leaving 8 bases of the junction unmatched. CDR3 nucleotides: TGTGCCAGCGACGACCGGGACAGATATGGCTACACCTTC. It translates to CASDDRDRYGYTF.

The CDR3, as DNA: TGTGCCAGCAGCTTGTTTGGGGCCACAGATACGCAGTATTTT. Its translation: CASSLFGATDTQYF. The chain couples TRBV7-9 to TRBJ2-3; D may be TRBD1 (5 bases). This CDR3 spans 14 amino acids. The germline V and J ends were trimmed by 3 bases and 2 bases, with 9 bases remaining between them. Germline CDR1 SEHNR, CDR2 FQNEAQ (reference sequence).

The V gene is TRBV7-9, the J gene TRBJ1-1; maybe TRBD1 (5 bases). The CDR3 has 14 amino acids. V lost 5 bases and J 0 bases, leaving 10 bases between the germline ends. Germline V gives CDR1 SEHNR, CDR2 FQNEAQ (reference sequence). CDR3 amino acids: CASSRDLMNTEAFF. The DNA of the CDR3 is TGTGCCAGCAGCCGGGACCTTATGAACACTGAAGCTTTCTTT.

The rearrangement joins TRBV5-1 to TRBJ2-1, with a tentative D call TRBD2 (6 bases). With 0 bases removed from V and 5 bases from J, the gap between germline ends came to 12 bases. This CDR3 comprises 15 residues. From germline, CDR1 is SGHRS and CDR2 YFSETQ. In nucleotides, the CDR3 is TGCGCCAGCAGCTTGGAGGGTAGGGAGGACAATGAGCAGTTCTTC. This codes for CASSLEGREDNEQFF.

There are a few counts of this clone. The genes are TRBV6-5 and TRBJ1-1, with unresolved D. V shed 0 bases and J shed 1 base, with 9 bases lying between them. Germline V gene lookup returns CDR1 MNHEY and CDR2 SVGAGI. The CDR3 is 15 residues long. In nucleotides, the CDR3 is TGTGCCAGCAGTTACTCGGGAATGGCGAACACTGAAGCTTTCTTT. Translating gives CASSYSGMANTEAFF.

This clone was counted once. The V call is TRBV5-1, the J call TRBJ1-2; TRBD1 matches 8 bases. The V gene end was trimmed by 0 bases and the J gene end by 4 bases; junction bases not matched to a gene: 2. CDR3 length: 14 residues. Germline CDR1 reads SGHRS; CDR2 reads YFSETQ. The CDR3 DNA is TGCGCCAGCAGCTTGGCCCAGGGGGCCTATGGCTACACCTTC. Its protein is CASSLAQGAYGYTF.

This rearrangement joins TRBV6-6 to TRBJ2-1, with TRBD2 matching 11 bases. Trimming at V came to 8 bases and at J to 3 bases, leaving 6 bases not matched to a gene. There are 15 residues in the CDR3. Germline V CDR1 and CDR2: MNHNY, SVGAGI (reference sequence). This CDR3 is CASRGSGGGYNEQFF. The DNA for the CDR3 is TGTGCCAGCCGGGGTAGCGGGGGGGGCTACAATGAGCAGTTCTTC.

This clone was counted a single time. V usage is TRBV9 and J usage is TRBJ2-2; D may be TRBD1 or TRBD2 (5 bases each). The CDR3 covers 15 residues. Germline CDR1 SGDLS, CDR2 YYNGEE. V was cut by 3 bases and J by 1 base, with 10 bases left in between. The CDR3 DNA follows: TGTGCCAGCAGCGCTGGGACGGTGAACACCGGGGAGCTGTTTTTT. It codes for CASSAGTVNTGELFF.

This clone was detected only a few times. The chain recombines TRBV5-1 with TRBJ2-7; 8 bases agree with TRBD1. Germline loops: CDR1 SGHRS, CDR2 YFSETQ. The V and J ends lost 4 bases and 3 bases, in that order; junction bases with no gene match: 3. There are 13 residues in the CDR3. The CDR3 sequence is CASSEQGDYEQYF. The CDR3 region has the DNA TGCGCCAGCAGCGAACAGGGGGACTACGAGCAGTACTTC.

This CDR3 is CASSHKGNTEAFF. In DNA form, the CDR3 reads TGTGCCAGCAGCCATAAGGGAAACACTGAAGCTTTCTTT. The V and J genes are TRBV2 and TRBJ1-1, with D hard to call. This CDR3 has 13 residues. V gave up 6 bases and J gave up 2 bases, with 10 bases separating them. Germline V CDR1 and CDR2: SNHLY, FYNNEI.

In its sample, this clone was seen once. This chain joins TRBV11-2 and TRBJ2-5; 9 nucleotides line up with TRBD2. The CDR3 consists of 15 residues. Germline V gives CDR1 SGHAT, CDR2 FQNNGV. V gave up 3 bases and J gave up 2 bases; unmatched junction bases: 4. CDR3 residues: CASSLASGDQETQYF. Written as DNA, the CDR3 is TGTGCCAGCAGCTTGGCTAGCGGGGATCAAGAGACCCAGTACTTC.